This T cell receptor beta chain was documented in a study of chemoradiotherapy in HPV16-positive cancers. Findings of the study overall: HPV-responsive T-cell expansion during chemoradiotherapy was linked to improved recurrence-free survival in HPV16-positive patients. Candidate HPV-specific clones and E7-related TCR motifs grew in tumor during treatment.

Clones were sequenced by immunoSEQ multiplex PCR, and TCRdb holds only the in-frame ones, with some missing. The table lists 9,000 to 15,000 clones, 55% to 65% of them singletons. V was clipped by 2 bases and J by 6 bases; unmatched bases: 4. The CDR3 totals 13 residues. Germline CDR1 and CDR2: ENHRY and SYGVKD. Repeated repertoire sampling spanned the course of chemoradiotherapy. To note about this clone: Its antigen remains unidentified.

This material was collected from a patient who underwent chemoradiotherapy. The chain employs TRBV10-3 and TRBJ2-7; 7 bases fit TRBD2. The source is a human donor with HPV-associated anogenital cancer. The CDR3 DNA reads as TGTGCCATCAGTGAGGGTGGGGAGGGCGAGCAGTACTTC. Translated: CAISEGGEGEQYF.